This T cell receptor (beta chain) originates from a study of shared clonotypes between healthy human individuals. TCRdb keeps only in-frame clones here, not all; method: immunoSEQ multiplex PCR. The profile shows under 1,900,000 clones, approximately 98.5% of them singletons. Trimming shortened V by 8 bases and J by 0 bases, and 23 bases separated the two germline ends. Germline CDR1 is MNHGY and CDR2 is SVAAGI. The CDR3 runs to 18 residues. The TCR originated in a man aged 30 to 39 in good health. The rearrangement joins TRBV6-9 to TRBJ2-1; weak D call: TRBD1 (5 bases). The sequencing input was naive CD4+ T cells sorted from blood. Subset: CD45RA+ positively selected. CDR3 loop: CASPGWGQVKSSYNEQFF. The CDR3 DNA reads as TGTGCCAGCCCCGGGTGGGGCCAAGTAAAAAGCTCCTACAATGAGCAGTTCTTC.